One and the same sample provided the 18 T cell receptor beta chains below, sequenced in a study of blood T cell repertoires in COVID-19. Only in-frame clones appear in the TCRdb table, and some are missing; sequencing was by immunoSEQ multiplex PCR. The sample holds over 200,000 clones, roughly 89% seen once. Sequences were obtained from PBMCs or T cells enriched from blood (not recorded which). The receptors stem from a woman aged 30 to 39 with acute COVID-19.

Only a few counts were recorded for this clone. DNA of the CDR3: TGCAGCATCCGGGACACACCGTTCTATGGCTACACCTTC. Protein: CSIRDTPFYGYTF. The gene calls are TRBV29-1 and TRBJ1-2; D is perhaps TRBD1 (6 bases). The V and J ends lost 8 bases and 4 bases respectively, with 17 bases between them. The CDR3 has 13 residues. Germline-derived CDR1 and CDR2 are SQVTM and ANQGSEA.

The CDR3 DNA sequence: TGTGCCACCAGAATAAAACAAGGGGCCCTGAACACCATATATTTT. This sequence encodes CATRIKQGALNTIYF. The chain joins TRBV15 to TRBJ1-3; the D gene is possibly TRBD1 (5 bases). Deletions cut 6 bases from V and 7 bases from J, with 19 bases between. Germline lookup yields CDR1 LNHNV and CDR2 YYDKDF (reference sequence). The CDR3 is 15 residues long.

The chain recombines TRBV18 with TRBJ2-3; 9 bases align to TRBD1. Germline CDR1 and CDR2: KGHSH and LQKENI. This CDR3 region has 16 residues. With 4 bases clipped from V and 4 bases from J, the junction kept 9 bases outside the gene matches. The CDR3 region is CASSLSTGGQADTQYF. The CDR3 DNA sequence: TGTGCCAGCTCACTGTCGACAGGGGGTCAGGCAGATACGCAGTATTTT.

The gene calls are TRBV6-1 and TRBJ1-2; no reliable D call. With 0 bases removed from V and 8 bases from J, the gap between germline ends came to 13 bases. The CDR3 consists of 14 residues. Germline lookup yields CDR1 MNHNS and CDR2 SASEGT. The CDR3: CASSEAQEAEGYTF. CDR3 sequence (DNA): TGTGCCAGCAGTGAAGCGCAAGAGGCGGAGGGCTACACCTTC.

This chain connects TRBV6-5 to TRBJ2-1; 9 bases are shared with TRBD1. The germline CDR1 and CDR2 sequences are MNHEY and SVGAGI. The CDR3 is 13 amino acids. V shed 4 bases, J shed 9 bases, and the junction held 4 bases outside the gene matches. This CDR3 is CASSSQGAGEQFF. Here the CDR3 DNA reads TGTGCCAGCAGTTCACAGGGGGCGGGTGAGCAGTTCTTC.

The V call is TRBV30, the J call TRBJ1-2; possible D gene TRBD1, 5 bases. CDR3 length equals 15 residues. V was clipped by 0 bases and J by 2 bases, with 13 bases between them. Germline V lookup: CDR1 GTSNPN, CDR2 SVGIG (reference sequence). The CDR3 region is CAWSVQEGRNYGYTF. The CDR3 DNA is TGTGCCTGGAGTGTACAGGAGGGAAGGAACTATGGCTACACCTTC.

This chain joins TRBV27 and TRBJ2-7; 9 bases line up with TRBD1. J gave up 0 bases and V 6 bases, and 6 bases lay outside the gene matches. CDR3 length equals 15 residues. Germline CDR1 reads MNHEY; CDR2 reads SMNVEV (reference sequence). The CDR3 DNA follows: TGTGCCAGCAGAACGGGACAGGGTAGCTCCTACGAGCAGTACTTC. Its protein is CASRTGQGSSYEQYF.

The rearrangement links TRBV20-1 to TRBJ1-4; D uncertain. The CDR3 is made up of 11 amino acids. CDR1 and CDR2 from the germline V gene are DFQATT and SNEGSKA (reference sequence). V was trimmed by 7 bases and J by 4 bases, leaving 7 bases between them. CDR3 in amino acids: CSVQRNEKLFF. CDR3 nucleotide sequence: TGCAGTGTTCAGCGTAATGAAAAACTGTTTTTT.

This sequence joins TRBV2 and TRBJ1-5; 7 bases match TRBD1. The CDR3 is 12 amino acids. Germline V gene sequence: CDR1 SNHLY, CDR2 FYNNEI. J lost 4 bases, V lost 6 bases, and 0 bases had no gene match. For the CDR3, the DNA is TGTGCCAGCAGGGACAGGAATCAGCCCCAGCATTTT. Translation: CASRDRNQPQHF. The full variable domain, with the rest looked up from reference TRBV2 and TRBJ1-5, is EPEVTQTPSHQVTQMGQEVILRCVPISNHLYFYWYRQILGQKVEFLVSFYNNEISEKSEIFDDQFSVERPDGSNFTLKIRSTKLEDSAMYFCASRDRNQPQHFGDGTRLSIL.

The chain is built from TRBV11-2 and TRBJ2-3; perhaps TRBD2 as D (6 bases). Germline assignment: CDR1 SGHAT and CDR2 FQNNGV. Trimming removed 2 bases from V and 1 base from J, with 13 bases in between. This CDR3 spans 16 amino acids. CDR3 sequence (DNA): TGTGCCAGCAGCTTACTGATGGGGGGTGGCACAGATACGCAGTATTTT. The encoded protein is CASSLLMGGGTDTQYF.

This chain joins TRBV19 and TRBJ2-7, with D hard to call. CDR3 length: 14 residues. Germline lookup yields CDR1 LNHDA and CDR2 SQIVND (reference sequence). Trimming removed 9 bases from V and 0 bases from J, with 15 bases in between. CDR3 sequence: CARQLGRHSYEQYF. The DNA of the CDR3 is TGTGCCAGACAACTGGGCAGGCACTCCTACGAGCAGTACTTC. Drawing the rest from reference TRBV19 and TRBJ2-7, the complete variable domain is DGGITQSPKYLFRKEGQNVTLSCEQNLNHDAMYWYRQDPGQGLRLIYYSQIVNDFQKGDIAEGYSVSREKKESFPLTVTSAQKNPTAFYLCARQLGRHSYEQYFGPGTRLTVT.

The chain couples TRBV7-9 to TRBJ1-1; perhaps TRBD1 as D (5 bases). The germline V gene encodes CDR1 SEHNR and CDR2 FQNEAQ (reference sequence). There are 14 residues in the CDR3. V was clipped by 4 bases and J by 0 bases, with 9 bases between them. Here the CDR3 reads CASSSWTLNTEAFF. The CDR3, as DNA: TGTGCCAGCAGCTCTTGGACACTGAACACTGAAGCTTTCTTT.

J is TRBJ1-1 and V is TRBV4-1; 9 bases match TRBD1. The CDR3 contains 17 residues. The V and J ends lost 1 base and 6 bases, in that order; junction bases with no gene match: 12. Germline V lookup: CDR1 MGHRA, CDR2 YSYEKL. The CDR3 is CASSQAPVLDRGSEAFF. CDR3 bases: TGCGCCAGCAGCCAAGCGCCCGTCCTGGACAGGGGTTCTGAAGCTTTCTTT.

V is TRBV19 and J is TRBJ2-7; 11 bases map to TRBD2. The ends lost 5 bases at V and 6 bases at J; junction bases unmatched: 18. The CDR3 is made up of 18 amino acids. CDR1 LNHDA and CDR2 SQIVND come from the germline V gene (reference sequence). The CDR3 coding sequence is TGTGCCAGTAGTCGACTAAAGGGGGGGACTAGCGGAGGAGGCGAGCAGTACTTC. This translates into CASSRLKGGTSGGGEQYF.

The chain employs TRBV5-1 and TRBJ1-1, with D maybe TRBD1 (6 bases). The CDR3 runs to 15 residues. The germline gives CDR1 SGHRS, CDR2 YFSETQ. Trimming removed 2 bases at V and 3 bases at J, with 14 bases between. The CDR3 reads CASSLWTEGDTEAFF. CDR3 in DNA: TGCGCCAGCAGCTTATGGACAGAGGGGGACACTGAAGCTTTCTTT.

The chain couples TRBV9 to TRBJ1-3; 7 nucleotides match TRBD1. Germline assignment: CDR1 SGDLS and CDR2 YYNGEE. This CDR3 spans 14 amino acids. V dropped 0 bases and J dropped 5; count of bases not matched to a gene: 2. The CDR3 DNA follows: TGTGCCAGCAGCGTAGGGGACAGTCGAAACACCATATATTTT. It specifies CASSVGDSRNTIYF. The variable domain in full, with the rest retrieved from reference TRBV9 and TRBJ1-3, is DSGVTQTPKHLITATGQRVTLRCSPRSGDLSVYWYQQSLDQGLQFLIQYYNGEERAKGNILERFSAQQFPDLHSELNLSSLELGDSALYFCASSVGDSRNTIYFGEGSWLTVV.

This clone was counted a single time. V is TRBV19 and J is TRBJ2-7, with a possible D match to TRBD2 (6 bases). Trimming left V 3 bases short and J 5 bases short, with 11 bases between. The CDR3 covers 13 residues. CDR1 is LNHDA, CDR2 SQIVND, per germline (reference sequence). CDR3 sequence: CASSMGLGDEQYF. Here the CDR3 DNA reads TGTGCCAGTAGTATGGGACTGGGCGACGAGCAGTACTTC.

In its sample, this clone was seen once. This rearrangement joins TRBV29-1 to TRBJ2-1; D possibly corresponds to TRBD1 (6 bases). V was pared by 4 bases and J by 6 bases, with 10 bases between. There are 12 residues in the CDR3. Germline V lookup: CDR1 SQVTM, CDR2 ANQGSEA. CDR3 amino acids: CSVVQGGNEQFF. CDR3 bases: TGCAGCGTTGTACAGGGCGGCAATGAGCAGTTCTTC.